This T cell receptor beta chain is from a study of response to subunit inactivated influenza vaccine. TCRdb re-called the RT-PCR reads through MiXCR, storing one row per CDR3 protein. The table lists more than 600,000 distinct CDR3 sequences, 18% of them singletons. Overall study findings and caveats: Each seasonal influenza vaccination recruits few new T cells, the authors suggested.

CDR3 length: 16 residues. Trimming took 0 bases from V and 7 from J; bases not matched to a gene: 7. Germline V CDR1 and CDR2: SGHRS, YFSETQ. This clonotype appeared a few times. The antigen is not known. The TCR originated in a man aged 50-59 years who received an inactivated influenza vaccine. The V and J genes are TRBV5-1 and TRBJ2-2; TRBD2 agrees at 9 bases. The starting material was PBMCs from blood, obtained roughly 5 days after vaccination. The CDR3 reads CASSLASGVFGGELFF. CDR3 nucleotides: TGCGCCAGCAGCTTGGCTAGCGGGGTATTTGGCGGGGAGCTGTTTTTT.